These T cell receptor beta chains were read from a single sample in a study of blood T cell repertoires in COVID-19. Profiling relied on immunoSEQ multiplex PCR, and the TCRdb table lists in-frame clones only, not all of them. The data hold fewer than 200,000 clones, with approximately 80% observed a single time. Sample: peripheral blood. The origin of the receptors is a man aged 60 to 69 with acute or convalescent COVID-19. Each CDR3 is given with its conserved first and last residue. D genes are given only for firm matches. Where a row states a size, it is once, few, many or the class of an expanded clone; other rows omit it.

abundance: .
j_gene: TRBJ2-4
v_gene: TRBV30
d_gene: .
CDR3aa: CAWSVELGGPQYF
CDR3nt: TGTGCCTGGAGTGTAGAGTTAGGGGGACCCCAGTACTTC

abundance: few
j_gene: TRBJ2-2
v_gene: TRBV4-1
d_gene: TRBD1
CDR3aa: CASSFGQGNTGELFF
CDR3nt: TGCGCCAGCAGCTTCGGACAGGGAAACACCGGGGAGCTGTTTTTT

abundance: .
j_gene: TRBJ2-5
v_gene: TRBV14
d_gene: TRBD2
CDR3aa: CASSYLTSGGMETQYF
CDR3nt: TGTGCCAGCAGCTATCTGACTAGCGGGGGGATGGAGACCCAGTACTTC

abundance: .
j_gene: TRBJ1-4
v_gene: TRBV14
d_gene: .
CDR3aa: CASSQMGQGGEKLFF
CDR3nt: TGTGCCAGCAGCCAGATGGGCCAGGGTGGGGAAAAACTGTTTTTT

abundance: .
j_gene: TRBJ1-2
v_gene: TRBV19
d_gene: .
CDR3aa: CASSPGRGIGGYTF
CDR3nt: TGTGCCAGTAGTCCGGGCAGGGGAATCGGTGGCTACACCTTC

abundance: .
j_gene: TRBJ2-2
v_gene: TRBV5-1
d_gene: .
CDR3aa: CASSFSPGGTGELFF
CDR3nt: TGCGCCAGCAGCTTTAGCCCAGGGGGGACCGGGGAGCTGTTTTTT

abundance: .
j_gene: TRBJ1-3
v_gene: TRBV7-2
d_gene: .
CDR3aa: CASSFARSGSGNTIYF
CDR3nt: TGTGCCAGCAGCTTTGCCCGCAGCGGCTCTGGAAACACCATATATTTT

abundance: .
j_gene: TRBJ2-7
v_gene: TRBV7-2
d_gene: TRBD1
CDR3aa: CASSYSLGQGEQYF
CDR3nt: TGTGCCAGCAGCTACTCCCTCGGACAGGGAGAGCAGTACTTC

abundance: .
j_gene: TRBJ1-1
v_gene: TRBV4-3
d_gene: TRBD1
CDR3aa: CASSQDRGRYTEAFF
CDR3nt: TGCGCCAGCAGCCAAGACAGGGGGCGTTACACTGAAGCTTTCTTT

abundance: .
j_gene: TRBJ2-3
v_gene: TRBV2
d_gene: TRBD2
CDR3aa: CASRGTSRTDTQYF
CDR3nt: TGTGCCAGCAGAGGGACTAGCCGCACAGATACGCAGTATTTT

abundance: .
j_gene: TRBJ1-5
v_gene: TRBV3-1/TRBV3-2
d_gene: TRBD1
CDR3aa: CASSPGQGLSNQPQHF
CDR3nt: TGTGCCAGCAGCCCCGGACAGGGGCTGAGCAATCAGCCCCAGCATTTT

abundance: .
j_gene: TRBJ1-2
v_gene: TRBV29-1
d_gene: TRBD1
CDR3aa: CSVASGDRVRSGGGYTF
CDR3nt: TGCAGCGTAGCCTCCGGGGACAGGGTCCGAAGCGGAGGGGGCTACACCTTC

abundance: .
j_gene: TRBJ2-5
v_gene: TRBV6-5
d_gene: TRBD1
CDR3aa: CASLWTGASQETQYF
CDR3nt: TGTGCCAGCTTGTGGACAGGGGCCTCCCAAGAGACCCAGTACTTC

abundance: .
j_gene: TRBJ2-2
v_gene: TRBV11-3
d_gene: TRBD1
CDR3aa: CASSLTGGAGELFF
CDR3nt: TGTGCCAGCAGTTTGACAGGGGGTGCCGGGGAGCTGTTTTTT

abundance: .
j_gene: TRBJ2-1
v_gene: TRBV19
d_gene: TRBD1
CDR3aa: CASSQDRVNNEQFF
CDR3nt: TGTGCCAGTAGCCAGGACAGGGTAAACAATGAGCAGTTCTTC

abundance: .
j_gene: TRBJ1-2
v_gene: TRBV30
d_gene: .
CDR3aa: CACQQAYGYTF
CDR3nt: TGTGCCTGCCAACAGGCCTATGGCTACACCTTC

abundance: few
j_gene: TRBJ1-6
v_gene: TRBV7-2
d_gene: TRBD1
CDR3aa: CASSPRTGPYNSPLHF
CDR3nt: TGTGCCAGCAGCCCCCGGACAGGCCCCTATAATTCACCCCTCCACTTT

abundance: .
j_gene: TRBJ1-4
v_gene: TRBV19
d_gene: .
CDR3aa: CASSITSPGANEKLFF
CDR3nt: TGTGCCAGTAGTATTACATCTCCAGGGGCTAATGAAAAACTGTTTTTT

abundance: .
j_gene: TRBJ2-6
v_gene: TRBV5-1
d_gene: .
CDR3aa: CASSFSPGTGANVLTF
CDR3nt: TGCGCCAGCAGCTTTTCCCCGGGTACAGGGGCCAACGTCCTGACTTTC

abundance: .
j_gene: TRBJ1-1
v_gene: TRBV5-1
d_gene: TRBD1
CDR3aa: CASSITGGLGTEAFF
CDR3nt: TGCGCCAGCAGCATTACAGGGGGCTTGGGGACTGAAGCTTTCTTT

abundance: .
j_gene: TRBJ1-3
v_gene: TRBV11-2
d_gene: TRBD1
CDR3aa: CASSHYRGHSGNTIYF
CDR3nt: TGTGCCAGCAGCCACTACAGGGGCCACTCTGGAAACACCATATATTTT

abundance: .
j_gene: TRBJ2-1
v_gene: TRBV30
d_gene: .
CDR3aa: CAWSSRVYNEQFF
CDR3nt: TGTGCCTGGAGTAGCAGGGTGTACAATGAGCAGTTCTTC

abundance: .
j_gene: TRBJ1-1
v_gene: TRBV28
d_gene: TRBD1
CDR3aa: CASISGTGNTEAFF
CDR3nt: TGTGCCAGCATTTCAGGGACAGGGAACACTGAAGCTTTCTTT